The 24 T cell receptor beta chains below all came from one sample that was sequenced in a study of Ad26.COV2.S vaccination and SARS-CoV-2 variants. TCRdb's table, derived via immunoSEQ multiplex PCR, lists solely in-frame clones and lacks some. The profile shows hundreds of thousands of clones, 90% of them singletons. As to treatment: roughly 20 received Ad26.COV2.S at low or high dose, single or two shots; 5 received placebo; per-sample allocation not given. Day 63 after the first vaccine or placebo injection was the time point for sampling. The material was peripheral blood, obtained in a trial of Ad26.COV2.S vaccine versus placebo. Source of these receptors: a person aged 18-60 years who received the Ad26.COV2.S COVID-19 vaccine or a placebo.

This chain joins TRBV29-1 and TRBJ1-1; 10 positions match TRBD1. V gave up 5 bases and J gave up 5 bases; unmatched junction bases: 8. This CDR3 has 14 residues. Germline assignment: CDR1 SQVTM and CDR2 ANQGSEA. The CDR3 is CSVLLTGGETEAFF. The CDR3 coding sequence is TGCAGCGTTTTACTGACAGGGGGCGAGACTGAAGCTTTCTTT.

The J gene is TRBJ1-3, the V gene TRBV13; D not certain. Germline V gene lookup returns CDR1 PRHDT and CDR2 FYEKMQ (reference sequence). V was shortened by 0 bases and J by 0 bases, with 6 bases between the two germline ends. The CDR3 totals 15 residues. For the CDR3, the DNA is TGTGCCAGCAGCTTAGGGCAGATCTCTGGAAACACCATATATTTT. Translating gives CASSLGQISGNTIYF.

The rearrangement joins TRBV2 to TRBJ1-5, with 9 bases matching TRBD1. With V trimmed by 4 bases and J by 9 bases, 7 bases remained unmatched. The CDR3 loop spans 14 amino acids. CDR1 and CDR2 from the germline V gene are SNHLY and FYNNEI. The CDR3 DNA sequence: TGTGCCAGCAGTGGACAGGGGGTAGTTGGGCCCCAGCATTTT. This sequence encodes CASSGQGVVGPQHF. The whole variable domain, filled in from reference TRBV2 and TRBJ1-5, reads EPEVTQTPSHQVTQMGQEVILRCVPISNHLYFYWYRQILGQKVEFLVSFYNNEISEKSEIFDDQFSVERPDGSNFTLKIRSTKLEDSAMYFCASSGQGVVGPQHFGDGTRLSIL.

The rearrangement uses TRBV12-3 or TRBV12-4 and TRBJ1-6, with 8 nucleotides matching TRBD1. CDR3 length equals 13 residues. The J segment lost 7 bases and the V segment lost 5 bases, leaving 1 base of the junction unmatched. CDR3 sequence reads: CASSAGGNSPLHF. The CDR3, as DNA: TGTGCCAGCAGTGCAGGGGGCAATTCACCCCTCCACTTT.

This chain links TRBV5-1 with TRBJ2-7, with 13 bases fitting TRBD2. This CDR3 spans 14 amino acids. The ends lost 2 bases at V and 10 bases at J; junction bases unmatched: 6. Germline V lookup: CDR1 SGHRS, CDR2 YFSETQ. CDR3 amino acids: CASSFELAGGNQYF. DNA of the CDR3: TGCGCCAGCAGCTTTGAACTAGCGGGAGGGAATCAGTACTTC.

The gene calls are TRBV27 and TRBJ1-4; tentative D call: TRBD1 (5 bases). CDR3 length: 17 residues. Trimming cost V 2 bases and J 6 bases, with 19 bases left between them. The V gene's germline CDR1 is MNHEY and CDR2 SMNVEV (reference sequence). CDR3 region: CASSLNRAGLEYEKLFF. The CDR3, as DNA: TGTGCCAGCAGTTTAAACCGGGCAGGGCTAGAATATGAAAAACTGTTTTTT. Drawing the rest from reference TRBV27 and TRBJ1-4, the complete variable domain is EAQVTQNPRYLITVTGKKLTVTCSQNMNHEYMSWYRQDPGLGLRQIYYSMNVEVTDKGDVPEGYKVSRKEKRNFPLILESPSPNQTSLYFCASSLNRAGLEYEKLFFGSGTQLSVL.

This rearrangement joins TRBV6-6 to TRBJ2-3; tentative D call: TRBD2 (5 bases). Per germline, CDR1 MNHNY and CDR2 SVGAGI (reference sequence). Trimming removed 11 bases at V and 5 bases at J, with 17 bases between. CDR3 length: 13 amino acids. In DNA form, the CDR3 reads TGTGCCGCGACGCTAGCAGGAGGAGATACGCAGTATTTT. Its translation: CAATLAGGDTQYF.

The J gene is TRBJ2-3, the V gene TRBV20-1, with TRBD2 matching 7 bases. The CDR3 covers 15 residues. Germline trimming cut 3 bases from V and 4 bases from J; bases unmatched to any gene: 10. From germline, CDR1 is DFQATT and CDR2 SNEGSKA (reference sequence). Here the CDR3 reads CSASPASGGADTQYF. The CDR3 nucleotides read TGCAGTGCTAGTCCTGCTAGCGGAGGGGCAGATACGCAGTATTTT.

The chain joins TRBV10-2 to TRBJ1-3; 7 bases line up with TRBD1. The CDR3 has 14 amino acids. V dropped 6 bases and J dropped 1; count of bases not matched to a gene: 3. The germline gives CDR1 WSHSY, CDR2 SAAADI. The CDR3 loop is CASRVTGSGNTIYF. Written as DNA, the CDR3 is TGCGCCAGCAGGGTGACAGGGTCTGGAAACACCATATATTTT.

The chain has TRBV7-9 and TRBJ1-1; the D gene is possibly TRBD1 (5 bases). This CDR3 contains 15 residues. V lost 3 bases to trimming and J lost 4 bases, with 15 bases between them. The germline gives CDR1 SEHNR, CDR2 FQNEAQ (reference sequence). CDR3 region: CASSLDTTAGTEAFF. The DNA for the CDR3 is TGTGCCAGCAGCTTGGACACCACGGCAGGCACTGAAGCTTTCTTT.

Points on this clone: This specimen includes other DNA sequences encoding the same CDR3. The chain uses TRBV19 and TRBJ2-3; D ambiguous. The CDR3 is 14 amino acids. In germline, CDR1 is LNHDA, CDR2 SQIVND (reference sequence). Between the trimmed V and J ends, which lost 3 bases and 2 bases, there was a span of 9 bases. The CDR3 spells CASSIGLSTDTQYF. CDR3 bases: TGTGCCAGTAGTATCGGTCTATCCACAGATACGCAGTATTTT.

V is TRBV28 and J is TRBJ2-7, with TRBD1 identical over 10 bases. The CDR3 runs 14 residues. Trimming took 5 bases from V and 5 from J; bases not matched to a gene: 6. Per germline, CDR1 MDHEN and CDR2 SYDVKM. The CDR3 reads CASSRQGATHEQYF. Written as DNA, the CDR3 is TGTGCCAGCAGTCGACAGGGGGCGACCCACGAGCAGTACTTC. The full variable domain, in which reference TRBV28 and TRBJ2-7 provide the parts outside the CDR3, is DVKVTQSSRYLVKRTGEKVFLECVQDMDHENMFWYRQDPGLGLRLIYFSYDVKMKEKGDIPEGYSVSREKKERFSLILESASTNQTSMYLCASSRQGATHEQYFGPGTRLTVT.

The V and J genes are TRBV10-3 and TRBJ2-1; 12 nucleotides line up with TRBD2. The CDR3 is 15 amino acids. CDR1 and CDR2 (germline): ENHRY, SYGVKD. J was trimmed by 8 bases and V by 4 bases; bases with no gene match: 6. CDR3 protein: CAISGRTSGTYEQFF. The CDR3 DNA is TGTGCCATCAGTGGTCGGACTAGCGGGACCTATGAGCAGTTCTTC.

The chain uses TRBV2 and TRBJ1-5, with 8 nucleotides matching TRBD1. Germline-derived CDR1 and CDR2 are SNHLY and FYNNEI. Trimming at V came to 8 bases and at J to 1 base, leaving 4 bases not matched to a gene. CDR3 length equals 14 residues. For the CDR3, the DNA is TGTGCCAGCGACGGACAGGGCAGCAATCAGCCCCAGCATTTT. This codes for CASDGQGSNQPQHF.

CDR3 DNA: TGTGCCAGCAGCTTAGCACAACAGGGGAGCGAGCAGTACTTC. It translates to CASSLAQQGSEQYF. The chain recombines TRBV7-9 with TRBJ2-7; the match to TRBD1 covers 7 bases. The CDR3 runs to 14 residues. The V gene end was trimmed by 0 bases and the J gene end by 6 bases; junction bases not matched to a gene: 5. The V gene's germline CDR1 is SEHNR and CDR2 FQNEAQ (reference sequence).

The chain links TRBV9 to TRBJ2-7; 8 bases map to TRBD1. Germline CDR1 is SGDLS and CDR2 is YYNGEE. V was clipped by 0 bases and J by 5 bases; unmatched bases: 7. This CDR3 is 15 amino acids long. The CDR3 region has the DNA TGTGCCAGCAGCGTAGGGGCACAGGGGGTGCACGAGCAGTACTTC. This codes for CASSVGAQGVHEQYF.

The V and J genes are TRBV9 and TRBJ2-7, with D unresolved. This CDR3 contains 15 residues. V was cut by 0 bases and J by 4 bases, with 14 bases left in between. Germline CDR1 SGDLS, CDR2 YYNGEE. The CDR3: CASSVGSRLLYEQYF. The DNA for the CDR3 is TGTGCCAGCAGCGTAGGATCTAGGCTATTGTACGAGCAGTACTTC.

The CDR3, as DNA: TGTGCCAGCAGGAGGGACGCAGGCACAGATACGCAGTATTTT. Amino acids: CASRRDAGTDTQYF. The gene calls are TRBV6-4 and TRBJ2-3, with D perhaps assigned TRBD1 or TRBD2 (5 bases each). The CDR3 runs to 14 residues. V was clipped by 6 bases and J by 1 base, with 11 bases between them. The V gene's germline CDR1 is MRHNA and CDR2 SNTAGT.

V gene TRBV6-5 combines with J gene TRBJ1-5; 9 bases fit TRBD1. Germline CDR1 and CDR2: MNHEY and SVGAGI. CDR3 length: 15 residues. With V trimmed by 6 bases and J by 6 bases, 9 bases remained unmatched. CDR3: CASRGTGQGGQPQHF. The CDR3 DNA reads as TGTGCCAGCAGAGGTACGGGACAGGGCGGTCAGCCCCAGCATTTT.

In this sample, this clone turned up once. The chain joins TRBV5-1 to TRBJ2-1; 11 positions agree with TRBD2. The CDR3 has 15 amino acids. Germline values: CDR1 SGHRS, CDR2 YFSETQ. V was pared by 7 bases and J by 4 bases, with 7 bases of the junction left unmatched. The CDR3 sequence is CASGPLAGGYNEQFF. CDR3 DNA sequence: TGCGCCAGCGGACCGCTAGCGGGGGGTTACAATGAGCAGTTCTTC.

This sequence joins TRBV3-1 (or the pseudogene TRBV3-2) and TRBJ1-5, with D uncertain. V was pared by 6 bases and J by 0 bases, with 15 bases between. Germline V gene sequence: CDR1 LGHDT, CDR2 YNNKEL (reference sequence). The CDR3 is 16 residues long. CDR3 amino acids: CASRNGEHTSNQPQHF. In DNA form, the CDR3 reads TGTGCCAGCAGGAATGGGGAACATACTAGCAATCAGCCCCAGCATTTT.

This sequence joins TRBV27 and TRBJ2-7; 7 positions agree with TRBD2. V gave up 2 bases and J gave up 0 bases; unmatched junction bases: 4. The CDR3 is 15 residues long. CDR1 is MNHEY, CDR2 SMNVEV, per germline (reference sequence). The CDR3 is CASSLKGLSSYEQYF. Here the CDR3 DNA reads TGTGCCAGCAGTTTAAAGGGACTAAGCTCCTACGAGCAGTACTTC.

This clone was counted a few times. This sequence joins TRBV20-1 and TRBJ1-1; unclear D gene. The length of the CDR3 is 11 residues. The ends were cut back, 3 bases at V and 7 bases at J, with 9 bases in the middle. CDR1 is DFQATT, CDR2 SNEGSKA, per germline (reference sequence). CDR3 sequence reads: CSASLLSEAFF. The CDR3 DNA is TGCAGTGCTAGTCTGCTCAGTGAAGCTTTCTTT.

The V and J genes are TRBV21-1 and TRBJ2-1; TRBD2 was called by the table and not checked on the DNA. TRBV21-1 has pseudogene status. This CDR3 region has 16 residues. CDR3 sequence (DNA): TGTGCCAGCACTCCGACTAGCGGGAGGCTCTACAATGAGCAGTTCTTC. Translation gives CASTPTSGRLYNEQFF.